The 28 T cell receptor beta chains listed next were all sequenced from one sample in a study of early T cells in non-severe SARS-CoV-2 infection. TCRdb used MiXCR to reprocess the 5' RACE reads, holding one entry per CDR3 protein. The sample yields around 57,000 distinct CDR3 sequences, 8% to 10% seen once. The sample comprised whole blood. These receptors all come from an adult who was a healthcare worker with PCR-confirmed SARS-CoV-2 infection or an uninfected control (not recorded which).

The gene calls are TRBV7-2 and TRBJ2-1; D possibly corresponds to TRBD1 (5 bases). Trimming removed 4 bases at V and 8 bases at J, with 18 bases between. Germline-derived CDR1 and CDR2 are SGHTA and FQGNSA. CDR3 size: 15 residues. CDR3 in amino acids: CASSSDRMPGDEQFF. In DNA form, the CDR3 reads TGTGCCAGCAGCTCCGACAGAATGCCAGGAGATGAGCAGTTCTTC.

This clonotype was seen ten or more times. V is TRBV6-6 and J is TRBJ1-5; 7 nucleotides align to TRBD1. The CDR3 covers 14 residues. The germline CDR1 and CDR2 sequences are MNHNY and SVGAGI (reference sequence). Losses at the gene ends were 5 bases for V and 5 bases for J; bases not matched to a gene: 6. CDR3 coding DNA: TGTGCCAGCAGTCTACAGGGGTCCCATCAGCCCCAGCATTTT. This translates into CASSLQGSHQPQHF.

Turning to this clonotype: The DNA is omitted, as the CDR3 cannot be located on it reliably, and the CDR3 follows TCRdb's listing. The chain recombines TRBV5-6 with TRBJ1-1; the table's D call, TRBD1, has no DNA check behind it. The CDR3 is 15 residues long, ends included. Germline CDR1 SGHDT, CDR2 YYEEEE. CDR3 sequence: CASSFGSGAVTEAFF.

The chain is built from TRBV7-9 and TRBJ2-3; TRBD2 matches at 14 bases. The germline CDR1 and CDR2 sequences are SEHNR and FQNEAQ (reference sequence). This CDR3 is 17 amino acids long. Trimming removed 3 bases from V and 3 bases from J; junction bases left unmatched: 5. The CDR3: CASSFGTSGSRTDTQYF. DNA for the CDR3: TGTGCCAGCAGCTTCGGGACTAGCGGGAGTCGGACAGATACGCAGTATTTT.

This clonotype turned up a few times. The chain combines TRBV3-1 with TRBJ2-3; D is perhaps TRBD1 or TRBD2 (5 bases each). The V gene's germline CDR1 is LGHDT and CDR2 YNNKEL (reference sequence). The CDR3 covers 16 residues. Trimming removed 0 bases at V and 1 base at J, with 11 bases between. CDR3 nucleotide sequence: TGTGCCAGCAGCCAAGAATGGGGGAGAGGCACAGATACGCAGTATTTT. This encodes CASSQEWGRGTDTQYF.

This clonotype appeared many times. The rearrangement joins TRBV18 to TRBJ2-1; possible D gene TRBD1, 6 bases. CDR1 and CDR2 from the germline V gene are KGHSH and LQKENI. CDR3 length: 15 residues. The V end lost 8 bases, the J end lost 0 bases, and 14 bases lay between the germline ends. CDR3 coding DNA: TGTGCCAGCGCGCAAGGGACACTCTCCTACAATGAGCAGTTCTTC. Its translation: CASAQGTLSYNEQFF.

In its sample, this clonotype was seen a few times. The CDR3 spells CASSLGGLGNTDTQYF. CDR3 coding DNA: TGTGCCAGCAGTTTAGGGGGACTAGGGAACACAGATACGCAGTATTTT. J is TRBJ2-3 and V is TRBV28, with 8 bases fitting TRBD2. This CDR3 contains 16 residues. Trimming at V came to 2 bases and at J to 2 bases, leaving 6 bases not matched to a gene. Looked up from germline, CDR1 is MDHEN and CDR2 is SYDVKM.

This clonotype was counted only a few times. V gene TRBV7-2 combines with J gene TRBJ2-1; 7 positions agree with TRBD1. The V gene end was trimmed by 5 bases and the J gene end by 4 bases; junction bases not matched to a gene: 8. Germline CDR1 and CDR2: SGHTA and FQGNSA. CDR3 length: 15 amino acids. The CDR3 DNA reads TGTGCCAGCAGCCCCCGTCGACAGGGATACAATGAGCAGTTCTTC. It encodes CASSPRRQGYNEQFF.

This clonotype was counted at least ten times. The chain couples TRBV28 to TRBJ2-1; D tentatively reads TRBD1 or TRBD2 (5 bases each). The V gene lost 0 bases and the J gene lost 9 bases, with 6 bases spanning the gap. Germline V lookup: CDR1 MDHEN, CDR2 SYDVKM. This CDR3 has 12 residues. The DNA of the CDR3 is TGTGCCAGCAGTTTATGGAGGGGTGAGCAGTTCTTC. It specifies CASSLWRGEQFF.

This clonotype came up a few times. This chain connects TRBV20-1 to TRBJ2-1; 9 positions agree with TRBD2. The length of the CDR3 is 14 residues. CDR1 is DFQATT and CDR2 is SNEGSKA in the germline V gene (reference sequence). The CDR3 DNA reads TGCAGCACAAATATCGGACTAGCGAAGAATGAGCAGTTCTTC. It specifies CSTNIGLAKNEQFF.

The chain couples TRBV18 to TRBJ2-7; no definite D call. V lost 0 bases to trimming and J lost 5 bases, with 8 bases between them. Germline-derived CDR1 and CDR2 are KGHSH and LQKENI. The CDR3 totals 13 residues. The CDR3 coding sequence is TGTGCCAGCTCACCACCAGGGTTTGACGAGCAGTACTTC. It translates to CASSPPGFDEQYF.

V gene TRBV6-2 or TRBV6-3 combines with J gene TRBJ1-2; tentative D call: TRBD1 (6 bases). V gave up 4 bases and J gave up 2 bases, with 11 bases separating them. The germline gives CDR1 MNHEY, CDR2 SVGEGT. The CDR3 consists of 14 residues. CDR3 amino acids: CASSWGAANYGYTF. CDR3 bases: TGTGCCAGCAGTTGGGGGGCCGCGAACTATGGCTACACCTTC.

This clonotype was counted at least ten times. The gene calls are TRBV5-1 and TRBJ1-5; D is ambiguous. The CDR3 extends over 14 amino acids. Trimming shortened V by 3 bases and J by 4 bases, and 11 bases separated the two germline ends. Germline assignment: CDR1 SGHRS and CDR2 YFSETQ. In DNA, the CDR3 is TGCGCCAGCAGCTCAGGAGGCAGAAATCAGCCCCAGCATTTT. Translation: CASSSGGRNQPQHF.

The CDR3 sequence is CASSYTLAGGLNGELFF. CDR3 DNA sequence: TGTGCCAGCAGTTACACCCTAGCGGGGGGGCTAAACGGGGAGCTGTTTTTT. The rearrangement uses TRBV6-5 and TRBJ2-2, with 12 positions matching TRBD2. J was trimmed by 7 bases and V by 2 bases; bases with no gene match: 8. This CDR3 is 17 amino acids long. Looked up from germline, CDR1 is MNHEY and CDR2 is SVGAGI.

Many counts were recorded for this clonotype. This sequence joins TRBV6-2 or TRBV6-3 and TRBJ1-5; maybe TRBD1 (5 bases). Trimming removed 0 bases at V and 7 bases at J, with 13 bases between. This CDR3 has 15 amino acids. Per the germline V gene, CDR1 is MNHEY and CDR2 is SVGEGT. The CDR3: CASSYSRDDGQPQHF. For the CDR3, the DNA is TGTGCCAGCAGTTACTCGAGGGACGACGGACAGCCCCAGCATTTT.

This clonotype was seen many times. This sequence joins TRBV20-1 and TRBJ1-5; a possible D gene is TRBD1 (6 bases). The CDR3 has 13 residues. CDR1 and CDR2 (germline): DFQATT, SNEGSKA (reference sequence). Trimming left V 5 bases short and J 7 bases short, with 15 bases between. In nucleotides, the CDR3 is TGCAGTGCTGCACAGGGTCCTGGGCAGCCCCAGCATTTT. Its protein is CSAAQGPGQPQHF.

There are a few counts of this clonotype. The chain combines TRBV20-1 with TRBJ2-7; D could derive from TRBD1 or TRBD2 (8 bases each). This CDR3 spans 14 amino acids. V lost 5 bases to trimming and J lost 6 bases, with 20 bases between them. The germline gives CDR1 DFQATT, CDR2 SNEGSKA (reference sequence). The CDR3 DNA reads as TGCAGTGCTGACAGGGGCGCTCGGGAGGGCGAGCAGTACTTC. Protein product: CSADRGAREGEQYF.

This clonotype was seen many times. The chain's CDR3 is CASKYPGRDEQFF. The CDR3 nucleotides are TGTGCCAGCAAATATCCGGGGAGGGATGAGCAGTTCTTC. The chain links TRBV6-4 to TRBJ2-1, with 7 bases matching TRBD2. V lost 7 bases to trimming and J lost 8 bases; unmatched junction nucleotides: 8. The CDR3 is made up of 13 amino acids. Looked up from germline, CDR1 is MRHNA and CDR2 is SNTAGT.

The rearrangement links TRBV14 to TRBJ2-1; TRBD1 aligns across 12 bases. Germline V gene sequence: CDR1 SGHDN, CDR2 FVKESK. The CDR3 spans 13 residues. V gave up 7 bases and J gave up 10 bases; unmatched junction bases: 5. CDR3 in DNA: TGTGCCAGCAAGGGGACAGGGGGCCTGGAGCAGTTCTTC. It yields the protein CASKGTGGLEQFF.

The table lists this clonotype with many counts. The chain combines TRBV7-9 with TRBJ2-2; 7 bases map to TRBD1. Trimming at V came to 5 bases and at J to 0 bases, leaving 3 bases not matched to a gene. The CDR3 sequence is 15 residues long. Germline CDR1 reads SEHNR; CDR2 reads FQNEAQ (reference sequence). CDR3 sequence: CASSRDRTNTGELFF. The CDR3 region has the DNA TGTGCCAGCAGCCGGGACAGAACGAACACCGGGGAGCTGTTTTTT.

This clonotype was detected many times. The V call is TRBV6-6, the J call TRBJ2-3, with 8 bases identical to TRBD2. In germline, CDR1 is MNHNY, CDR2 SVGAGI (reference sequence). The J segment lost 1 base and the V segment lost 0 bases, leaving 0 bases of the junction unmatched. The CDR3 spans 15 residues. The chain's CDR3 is CASSYSLAGTDTQYF. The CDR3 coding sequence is TGTGCCAGCAGTTACTCACTAGCGGGCACAGATACGCAGTATTTT.

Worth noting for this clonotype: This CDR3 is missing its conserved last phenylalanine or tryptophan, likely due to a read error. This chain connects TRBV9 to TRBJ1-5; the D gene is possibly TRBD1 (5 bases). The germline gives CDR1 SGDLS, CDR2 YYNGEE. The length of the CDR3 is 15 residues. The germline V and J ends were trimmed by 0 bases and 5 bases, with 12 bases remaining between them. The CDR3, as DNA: TGTGCCAGCAGCGTAGACGGGGCCCAGTATCAGCCCCAGCATTCT. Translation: CASSVDGAQYQPQHS.

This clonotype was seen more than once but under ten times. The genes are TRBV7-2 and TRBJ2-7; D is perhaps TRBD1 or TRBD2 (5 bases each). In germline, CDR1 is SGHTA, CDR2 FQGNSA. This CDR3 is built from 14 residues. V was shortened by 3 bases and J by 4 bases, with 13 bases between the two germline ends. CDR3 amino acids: CASSFRGRGYEQYF. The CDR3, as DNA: TGTGCCAGCAGCTTTAGGGGCCGAGGGTACGAGCAGTACTTC.

CDR3 sequence reads: CASSQSEGDTGELFF. CDR3 bases: TGTGCCAGCAGCCAATCCGAGGGCGACACCGGGGAGCTGTTTTTT. The gene calls are TRBV4-2 and TRBJ2-2; D is perhaps TRBD2 (5 bases). V lost 2 bases to trimming and J lost 3 bases, with 10 bases between them. Germline V lookup: CDR1 LGHNA, CDR2 YNFKEQ. The CDR3 loop spans 15 amino acids.

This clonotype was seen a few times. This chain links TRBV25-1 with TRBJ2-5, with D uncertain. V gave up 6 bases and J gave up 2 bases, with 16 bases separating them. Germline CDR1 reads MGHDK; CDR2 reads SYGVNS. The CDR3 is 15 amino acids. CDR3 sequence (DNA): TGTGCCAGCAGCCGACCCGGGCGGTGGCAAGAGACCCAGTACTTC. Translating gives CASSRPGRWQETQYF.

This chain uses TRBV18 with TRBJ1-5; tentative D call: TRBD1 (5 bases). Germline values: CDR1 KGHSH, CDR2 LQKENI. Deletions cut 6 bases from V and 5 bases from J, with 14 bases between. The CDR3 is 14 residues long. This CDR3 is CASSPSGRYQPQHF. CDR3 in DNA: TGTGCCAGCTCCCCGTCAGGGAGGTATCAGCCCCAGCATTTT.

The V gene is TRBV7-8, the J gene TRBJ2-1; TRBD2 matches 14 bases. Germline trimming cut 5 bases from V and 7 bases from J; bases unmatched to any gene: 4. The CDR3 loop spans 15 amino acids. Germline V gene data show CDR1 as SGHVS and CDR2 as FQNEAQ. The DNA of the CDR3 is TGTGCCAGCAGCCTTGGGACTAGCGGGAGAAATGAGCAGTTCTTC. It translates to CASSLGTSGRNEQFF.

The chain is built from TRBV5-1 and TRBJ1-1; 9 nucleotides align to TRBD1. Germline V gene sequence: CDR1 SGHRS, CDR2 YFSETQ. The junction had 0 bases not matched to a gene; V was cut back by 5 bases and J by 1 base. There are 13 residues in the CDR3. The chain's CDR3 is CASRGQGNTEAFF. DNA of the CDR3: TGCGCCAGCAGGGGACAGGGGAACACTGAAGCTTTCTTT.